A single sample is the source of the 5 T cell receptor beta chains below, sequenced in a study of T cells in tuberculosis. Some clones are missing from TCRdb's copy, which holds only in-frame ones; the method was immunoSEQ multiplex PCR. The table has tens of thousands of clones, around 94% seen once; the top ten hold roughly 16%. The source material was PBMCs. These receptors were obtained from a donor aged 10 to 29 with latent tuberculosis or without tuberculosis infection. Some clones in this sample may be carry-over from other donors' samples.

This chain joins TRBV11-2 and TRBJ1-1; a weak D match, TRBD1 (5 bases). The CDR3 has 14 amino acids. CDR1 and CDR2 (germline): SGHAT, FQNNGV. Deletions cut 0 bases from V and 9 bases from J, with 14 bases between. CDR3 loop: CASSLEVAGFQAFF. CDR3 nucleotide sequence: TGTGCCAGCAGCTTAGAGGTCGCAGGGTTCCAAGCTTTCTTT.

CDR3 coding DNA: TGTGCCTTTACTGGAGCGAATGAGCAGTTCTTC. Translating gives CAFTGANEQFF. This chain uses TRBV30 with TRBJ2-1; unclear D gene. This CDR3 contains 11 residues. Trimming pared 7 bases from V and 7 bases from J, leaving 11 bases between. CDR1 GTSNPN and CDR2 SVGIG come from the germline V gene (reference sequence).

V and J are TRBV28 and TRBJ1-1; D remains unclear. Trimming removed 3 bases at V and 5 bases at J, with 13 bases between. The CDR3 spans 14 residues. Germline V gene lookup returns CDR1 MDHEN and CDR2 SYDVKM. The CDR3 DNA reads as TGTGCCAGCAGTTTCGCGTCAACCTTTACTGAAGCTTTCTTT. It translates to CASSFASTFTEAFF.

V and J are TRBV5-1 and TRBJ2-1; 9 bases align to TRBD1. Germline trimming cut 4 bases from V and 8 bases from J; bases unmatched to any gene: 10. This CDR3 comprises 15 residues. Germline loops: CDR1 SGHRS, CDR2 YFSETQ. The CDR3 protein is CASSALQGARDEQFF. In nucleotides, the CDR3 is TGCGCCAGCAGCGCATTACAGGGGGCGAGGGATGAGCAGTTCTTC.

The CDR3: CASSKGRQDSYEQYF. Here the CDR3 DNA reads TGTGCCAGCAGCAAAGGCCGACAGGACTCCTACGAGCAGTACTTC. This chain connects TRBV21-1 to TRBJ2-7; TRBD1 was called by the table and not checked on the DNA. TRBV21-1 has pseudogene status. This CDR3 is 15 amino acids long.